Below are 2 T cell receptor beta chains sequenced from a single sample in a study of blood T cell repertoires in COVID-19. Libraries were prepared by immunoSEQ multiplex PCR; TCRdb keeps only in-frame clonotypes and omits some of them. The sample yields approximately 280,000 clones, approximately 83% seen once. The sequencing sample was made of peripheral blood. The receptor source for this set is a woman in her 30s who had recovered from COVID-19.

The chain uses TRBV14 and TRBJ2-3, with 10 bases aligning to TRBD2. The CDR3 extends over 17 amino acids. Germline values: CDR1 SGHDN, CDR2 FVKESK. J gave up 3 bases and V 4 bases, and 10 bases lay outside the gene matches. This CDR3 is CASSPFQRGGRTDTQYF. The CDR3, as DNA: TGTGCCAGCAGCCCCTTCCAGCGGGGGGGCCGGACAGATACGCAGTATTTT.

The chain uses TRBV28 and TRBJ1-2, with D perhaps TRBD1 (6 bases). Germline CDR1 is MDHEN and CDR2 is SYDVKM. The V end was cut by 2 bases, the J end by 7 bases, with 11 bases between. CDR3 length equals 13 residues. The CDR3 DNA reads as TGTGCCAGCAGTTTAGAGCAGGGGACTGGCTACACCTTC. It is translated as CASSLEQGTGYTF.